This T cell receptor beta chain was captured in a study of blood T cells in healthy people across ages. Sample-barcoded 5' priming and a J-beta primer mix drove a second PCR of about 6 to 12 cycles. Sequencing yielded, for each sample, at least 2.5 million paired-end reads carrying CDR3. TCRdb used MiXCR to reprocess the 5' RACE reads, holding one entry per CDR3 protein. Among hundreds of thousands of distinct CDR3 sequences listed, around 26% were seen once. V gave up 6 bases and J gave up 4 bases; unmatched junction bases: 13. The CDR3 has 15 residues. Germline V gives CDR1 DFQATT, CDR2 SNEGSKA (reference sequence). This clonotype was seen repeatedly, ten times or more. Every donor provided roughly 10 milliliters of peripheral blood. Every sample yielded at least 6.5 million isolated PBMCs.

Sequenced: blood. The rearrangement joins TRBV20-1 to TRBJ2-5; TRBD1 matches at 8 bases. This receptor was identified in a woman aged 80 or older in good health. The CDR3 region has the DNA TGCAGTGCCACGGGAACAGGGGGATTACGAGAGACCCAGTACTTC. It yields the protein CSATGTGGLRETQYF.